The present entry profiles one TCR beta chain with its context. Its target is not known. In nominal health when sampled, donors likely had unrecorded immune exposures nonetheless. PCR was performed using 60 Vbeta and 13 Jbeta primers. Here immunoSEQ multiplex PCR was the method, and the copy in TCRdb shows in-frame clones only, minus some. The data show 130,000 to 150,000 clones, about 80% seen once. This record comes from a study of cytomegalovirus exposure and HLA in healthy donors. The wider study: Among the 300 to 500 donors who were genotyped, approximately 83% fell in the genetic ancestry cluster that is associated with self-reported Caucasian donors. The study's findings and limits: A later analysis linked a missense DCLRE1C variant to TCR beta V- and J-gene trimming.

Germline CDR1 is SGHTS and CDR2 is YDEGEE. Trimming stripped 1 base from V and 5 bases from J, with 16 bases between. CDR3 length equals 16 residues. The sequence derives from a man between 18 and 29 years old in good health and CMV-seronegative. The sequenced material came from PBMCs. The V and J genes are TRBV5-8 and TRBJ2-1, with TRBD2 as a possible D gene (6 bases). This chain's CDR3 is CASSLRLVSLNNEQFF. The CDR3 coding sequence is TGTGCCAGCAGCTTGCGACTAGTCTCCCTAAACAATGAGCAGTTCTTC. Based on the CDR3 plus reference TRBV5-8 and TRBJ2-1, the full variable domain is EAGVTQSPTHLIKTRGQQATLRCSPISGHTSVYWYQQALGLGLQFLLWYDEGEERNRGNFPPRFSGRQFPNYSSELNVNALELEDSALYLCASSLRLVSLNNEQFFGPGTRLTVL.